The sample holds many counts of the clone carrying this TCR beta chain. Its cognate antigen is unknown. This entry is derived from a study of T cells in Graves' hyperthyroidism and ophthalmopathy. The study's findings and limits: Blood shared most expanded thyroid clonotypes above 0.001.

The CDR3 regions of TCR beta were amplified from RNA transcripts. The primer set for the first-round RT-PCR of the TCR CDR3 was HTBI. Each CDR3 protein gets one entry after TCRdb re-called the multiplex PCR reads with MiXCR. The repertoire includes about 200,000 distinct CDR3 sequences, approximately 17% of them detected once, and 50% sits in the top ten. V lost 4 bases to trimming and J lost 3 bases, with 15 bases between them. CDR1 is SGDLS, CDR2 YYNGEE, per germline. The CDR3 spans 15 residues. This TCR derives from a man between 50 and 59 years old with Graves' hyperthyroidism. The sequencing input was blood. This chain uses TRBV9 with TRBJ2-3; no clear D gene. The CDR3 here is CASSPFTAFTDTQYF. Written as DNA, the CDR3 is TGTGCCAGCAGCCCCTTCACAGCCTTTACAGATACGCAGTATTTT.